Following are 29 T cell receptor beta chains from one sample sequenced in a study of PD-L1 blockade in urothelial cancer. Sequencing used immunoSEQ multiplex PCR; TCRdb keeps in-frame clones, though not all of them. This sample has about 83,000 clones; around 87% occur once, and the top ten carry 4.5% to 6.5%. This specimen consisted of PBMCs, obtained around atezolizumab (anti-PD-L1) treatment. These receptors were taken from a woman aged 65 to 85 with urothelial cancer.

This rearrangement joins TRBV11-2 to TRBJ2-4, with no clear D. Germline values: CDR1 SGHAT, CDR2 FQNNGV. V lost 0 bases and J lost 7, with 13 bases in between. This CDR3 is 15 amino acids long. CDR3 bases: TGTGCCAGCAGCTTAGACCCGGGTTACGGGAACATTCAGTACTTC. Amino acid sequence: CASSLDPGYGNIQYF.

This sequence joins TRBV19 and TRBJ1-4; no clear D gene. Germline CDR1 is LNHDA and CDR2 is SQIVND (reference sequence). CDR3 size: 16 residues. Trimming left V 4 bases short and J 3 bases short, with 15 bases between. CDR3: CASSTIRLLSNEKLFF. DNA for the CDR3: TGTGCCAGTAGTACGATCCGACTGCTGTCTAATGAAAAACTGTTTTTT.

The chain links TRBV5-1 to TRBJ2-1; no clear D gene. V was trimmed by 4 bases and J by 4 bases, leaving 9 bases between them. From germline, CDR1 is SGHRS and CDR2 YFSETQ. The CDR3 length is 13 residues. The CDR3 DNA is TGCGCCAGCAGCCCCCCCCGGTACAATGAGCAGTTCTTC. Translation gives CASSPPRYNEQFF.

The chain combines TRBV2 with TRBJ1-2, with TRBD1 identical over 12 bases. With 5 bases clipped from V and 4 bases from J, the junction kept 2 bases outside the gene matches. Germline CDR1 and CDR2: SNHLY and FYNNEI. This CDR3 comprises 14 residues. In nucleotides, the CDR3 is TGTGCCAGCAGTCGGGACAGGGGGCTCTATGGCTACACCTTC. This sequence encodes CASSRDRGLYGYTF.

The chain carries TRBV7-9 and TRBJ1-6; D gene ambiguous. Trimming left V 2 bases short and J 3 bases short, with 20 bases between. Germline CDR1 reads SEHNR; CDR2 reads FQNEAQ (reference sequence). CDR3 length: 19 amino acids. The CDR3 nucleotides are TGTGCCAGCAGCTTATTCTTCGGGTACGGCGTTTACTATAATTCACCCCTCCACTTT. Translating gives CASSLFFGYGVYYNSPLHF.

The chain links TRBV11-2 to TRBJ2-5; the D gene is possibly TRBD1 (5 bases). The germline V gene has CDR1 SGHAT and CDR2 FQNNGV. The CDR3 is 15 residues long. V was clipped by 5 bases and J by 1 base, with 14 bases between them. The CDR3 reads CASSPYQGTQETQYF. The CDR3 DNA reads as TGTGCCAGCAGCCCATACCAGGGAACCCAAGAGACCCAGTACTTC.

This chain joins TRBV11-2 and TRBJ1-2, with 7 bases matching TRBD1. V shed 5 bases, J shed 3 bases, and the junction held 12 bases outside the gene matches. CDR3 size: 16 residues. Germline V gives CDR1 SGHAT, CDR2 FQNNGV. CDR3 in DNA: TGTGCCAGCAGCAGAAATCCGGGACAGAGTTACTATGGCTACACCTTC. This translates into CASSRNPGQSYYGYTF. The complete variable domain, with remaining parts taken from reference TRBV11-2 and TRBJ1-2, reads EAGVAQSPRYKIIEKRQSVAFWCNPISGHATLYWYQQILGQGPKLLIQFQNNGVVDDSQLPKDRFSAERLKGVDSTLKIQPAKLEDSAVYLCASSRNPGQSYYGYTFGSGTRLTVV.

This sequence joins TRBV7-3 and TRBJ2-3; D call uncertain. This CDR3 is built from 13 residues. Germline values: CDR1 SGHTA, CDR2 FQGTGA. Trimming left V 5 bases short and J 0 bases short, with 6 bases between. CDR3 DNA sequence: TGTGCCAGCAGCGCCCGGAGCACAGATACGCAGTATTTT. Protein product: CASSARSTDTQYF.

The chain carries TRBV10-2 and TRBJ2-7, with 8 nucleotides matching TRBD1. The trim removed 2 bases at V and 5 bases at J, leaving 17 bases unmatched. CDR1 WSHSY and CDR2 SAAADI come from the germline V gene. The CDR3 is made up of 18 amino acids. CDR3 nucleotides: TGCGCCAGCAGTGAGACCCCGGGACAGGCCTTACCGCGGGACGAGCAGTACTTC. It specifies CASSETPGQALPRDEQYF.

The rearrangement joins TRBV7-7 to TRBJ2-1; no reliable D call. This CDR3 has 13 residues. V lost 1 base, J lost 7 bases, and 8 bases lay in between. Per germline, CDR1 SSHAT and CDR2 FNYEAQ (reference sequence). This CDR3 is CASSLDLENEQFF. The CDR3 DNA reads TGTGCCAGCAGCTTAGATCTAGAGAATGAGCAGTTCTTC.

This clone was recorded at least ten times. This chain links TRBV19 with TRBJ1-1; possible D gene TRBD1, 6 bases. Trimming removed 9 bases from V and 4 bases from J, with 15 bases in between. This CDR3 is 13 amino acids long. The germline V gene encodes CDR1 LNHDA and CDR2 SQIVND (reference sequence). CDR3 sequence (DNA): TGTGCCAGCCGTAGCGGGGGGCCCACTGAAGCTTTCTTT. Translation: CASRSGGPTEAFF. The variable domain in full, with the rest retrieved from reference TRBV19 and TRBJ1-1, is DGGITQSPKYLFRKEGQNVTLSCEQNLNHDAMYWYRQDPGQGLRLIYYSQIVNDFQKGDIAEGYSVSREKKESFPLTVTSAQKNPTAFYLCASRSGGPTEAFFGQGTRLTVV.

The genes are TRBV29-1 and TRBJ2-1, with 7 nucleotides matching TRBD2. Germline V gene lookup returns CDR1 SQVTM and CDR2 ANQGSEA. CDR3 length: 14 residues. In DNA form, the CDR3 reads TGCAGTATTCTACTAGCGCTCTCCTACAATGAGCAGTTCTTC. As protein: CSILLALSYNEQFF.

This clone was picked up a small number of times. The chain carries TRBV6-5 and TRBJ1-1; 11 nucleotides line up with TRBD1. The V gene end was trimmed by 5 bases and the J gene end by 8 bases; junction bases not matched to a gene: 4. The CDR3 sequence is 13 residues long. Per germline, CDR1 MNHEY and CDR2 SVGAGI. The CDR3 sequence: CASSGQGAREAFF. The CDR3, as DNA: TGTGCCAGCAGTGGACAGGGGGCAAGGGAAGCTTTCTTT.

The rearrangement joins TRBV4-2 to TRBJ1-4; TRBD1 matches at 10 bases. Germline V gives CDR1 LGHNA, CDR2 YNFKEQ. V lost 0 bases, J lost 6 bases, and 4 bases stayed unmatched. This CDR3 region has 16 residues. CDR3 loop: CASSQDGDRGDEKLFF. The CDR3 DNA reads TGTGCCAGCAGCCAAGATGGGGACAGGGGAGATGAAAAACTGTTTTTT.

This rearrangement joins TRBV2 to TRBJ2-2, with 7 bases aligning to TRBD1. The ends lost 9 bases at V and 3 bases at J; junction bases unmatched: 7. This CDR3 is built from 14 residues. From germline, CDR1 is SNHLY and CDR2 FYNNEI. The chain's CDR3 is CARDRVRDTGELFF. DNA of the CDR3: TGTGCCAGAGACAGGGTACGTGACACCGGGGAGCTGTTTTTT.

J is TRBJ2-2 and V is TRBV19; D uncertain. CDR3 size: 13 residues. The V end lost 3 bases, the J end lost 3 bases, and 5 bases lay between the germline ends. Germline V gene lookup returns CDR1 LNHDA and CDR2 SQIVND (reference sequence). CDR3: CASSIYDTGELFF. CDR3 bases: TGTGCCAGTAGTATCTACGACACCGGGGAGCTGTTTTTT.

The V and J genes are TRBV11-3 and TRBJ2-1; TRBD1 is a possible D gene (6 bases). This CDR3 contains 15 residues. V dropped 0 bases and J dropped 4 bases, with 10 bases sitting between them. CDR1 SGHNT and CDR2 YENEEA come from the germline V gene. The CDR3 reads CASSLEGASYNEQFF. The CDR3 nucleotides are TGTGCCAGCAGCTTAGAGGGGGCTAGTTACAATGAGCAGTTCTTC.

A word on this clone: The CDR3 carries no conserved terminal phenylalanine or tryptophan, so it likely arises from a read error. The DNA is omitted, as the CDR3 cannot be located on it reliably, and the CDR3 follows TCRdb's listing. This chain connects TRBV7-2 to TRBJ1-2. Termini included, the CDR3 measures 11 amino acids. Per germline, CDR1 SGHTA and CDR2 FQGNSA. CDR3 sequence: CASSLGAGSAL.

CDR3 in amino acids: CASSVGPTDYGYTF. The CDR3 coding sequence is TGTGCCAGCAGCGTAGGACCGACAGACTATGGCTACACCTTC. This chain links TRBV9 with TRBJ1-2; tentatively, D is TRBD1 (5 bases). Germline loops: CDR1 SGDLS, CDR2 YYNGEE. Trimming stripped 0 bases from V and 3 bases from J, with 9 bases between. The CDR3 runs 14 residues.

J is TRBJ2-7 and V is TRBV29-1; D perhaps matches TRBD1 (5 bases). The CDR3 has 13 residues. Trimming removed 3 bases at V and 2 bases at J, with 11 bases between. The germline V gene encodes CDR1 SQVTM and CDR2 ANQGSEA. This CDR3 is CSVDQGNTYEQYF. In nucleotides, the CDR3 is TGCAGCGTTGATCAGGGAAACACCTACGAGCAGTACTTC.

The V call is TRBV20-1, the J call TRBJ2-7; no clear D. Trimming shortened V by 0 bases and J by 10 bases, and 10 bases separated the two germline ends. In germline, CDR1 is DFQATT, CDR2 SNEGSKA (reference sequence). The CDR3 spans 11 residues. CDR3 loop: CSARDSVVQYF. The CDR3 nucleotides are TGCAGTGCTAGAGATTCAGTGGTTCAGTACTTC.

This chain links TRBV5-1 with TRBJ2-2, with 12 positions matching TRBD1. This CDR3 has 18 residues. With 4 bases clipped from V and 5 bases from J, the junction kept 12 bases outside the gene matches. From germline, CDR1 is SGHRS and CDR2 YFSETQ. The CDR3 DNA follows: TGCGCCAGCAGCCCCGGTTGGGGACAGGGGGCAGGGACCGGGGAGCTGTTTTTT. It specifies CASSPGWGQGAGTGELFF.

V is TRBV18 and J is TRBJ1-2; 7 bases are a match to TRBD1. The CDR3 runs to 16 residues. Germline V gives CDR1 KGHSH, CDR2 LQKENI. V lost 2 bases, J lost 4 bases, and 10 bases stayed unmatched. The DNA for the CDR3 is TGTGCCAGCTCACCATCCGGGCAGGGGGGTGTCTATGGCTACACCTTC. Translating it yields CASSPSGQGGVYGYTF.

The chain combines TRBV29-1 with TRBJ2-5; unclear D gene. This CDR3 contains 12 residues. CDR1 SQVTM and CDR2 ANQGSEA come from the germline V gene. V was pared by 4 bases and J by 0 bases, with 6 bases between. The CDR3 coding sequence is TGCAGCGTTGCCCACAACCAAGAGACCCAGTACTTC. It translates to CSVAHNQETQYF. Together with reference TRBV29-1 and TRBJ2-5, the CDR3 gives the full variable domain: SAVISQKPSRDICQRGTSLTIQCQVDSQVTMMFWYRQQPGQSLTLIATANQGSEATYESGFVIDKFPISRPNLTFSTLTVSNMSPEDSSIYLCSVAHNQETQYFGPGTRLLVL.

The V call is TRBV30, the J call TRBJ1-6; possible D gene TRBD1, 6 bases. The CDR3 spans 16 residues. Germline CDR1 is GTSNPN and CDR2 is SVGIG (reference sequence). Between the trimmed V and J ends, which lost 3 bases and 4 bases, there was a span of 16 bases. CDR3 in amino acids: CAWSDPGHLYNSPLHF. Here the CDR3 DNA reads TGTGCCTGGAGCGACCCGGGACACCTTTATAATTCACCCCTCCACTTT.

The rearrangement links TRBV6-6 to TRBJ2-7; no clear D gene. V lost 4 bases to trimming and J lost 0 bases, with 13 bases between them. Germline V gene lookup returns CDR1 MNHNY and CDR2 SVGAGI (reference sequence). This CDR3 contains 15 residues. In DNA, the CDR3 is TGTGCCAGCAGTTCAATCGAGGAGTTCTCCTACGAGCAGTACTTC. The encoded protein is CASSSIEEFSYEQYF.

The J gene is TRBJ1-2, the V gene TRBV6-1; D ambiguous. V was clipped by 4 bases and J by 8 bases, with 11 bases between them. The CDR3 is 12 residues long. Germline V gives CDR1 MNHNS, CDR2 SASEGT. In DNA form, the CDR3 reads TGTGCCAGCAGTGTGGCCGGGAGAGGCTACACCTTC. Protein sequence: CASSVAGRGYTF.

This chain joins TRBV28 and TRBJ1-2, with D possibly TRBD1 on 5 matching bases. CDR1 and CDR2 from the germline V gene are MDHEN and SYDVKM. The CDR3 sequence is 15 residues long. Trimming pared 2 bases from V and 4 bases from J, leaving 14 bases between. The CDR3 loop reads CASSLQAGIRYGYTF. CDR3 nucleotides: TGTGCCAGCAGTTTACAGGCAGGGATCCGCTATGGCTACACCTTC.

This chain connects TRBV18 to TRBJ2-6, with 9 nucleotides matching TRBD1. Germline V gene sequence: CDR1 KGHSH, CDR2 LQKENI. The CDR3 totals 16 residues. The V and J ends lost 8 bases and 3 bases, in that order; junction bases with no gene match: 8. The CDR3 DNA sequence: TGTGCCAGCCTACAGGGGGCCAGACGTGGGGCCAACGTCCTGACTTTC. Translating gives CASLQGARRGANVLTF.